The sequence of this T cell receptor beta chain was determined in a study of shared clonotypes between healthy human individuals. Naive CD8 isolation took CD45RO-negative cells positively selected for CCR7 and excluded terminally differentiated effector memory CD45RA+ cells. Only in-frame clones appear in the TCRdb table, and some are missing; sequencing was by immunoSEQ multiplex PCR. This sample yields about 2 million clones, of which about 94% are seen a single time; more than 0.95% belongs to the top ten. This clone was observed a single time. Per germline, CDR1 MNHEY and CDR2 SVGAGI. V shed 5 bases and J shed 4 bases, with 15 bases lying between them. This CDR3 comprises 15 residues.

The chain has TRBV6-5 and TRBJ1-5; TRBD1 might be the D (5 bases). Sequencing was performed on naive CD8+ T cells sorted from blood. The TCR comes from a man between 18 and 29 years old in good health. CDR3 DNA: TGTGCCAGCAGTCCCCGGGACTTCTCTAATCAGCCCCAGCATTTT. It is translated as CASSPRDFSNQPQHF.